This entry is about one T cell receptor (beta chain). What it binds is unknown. The entry originates in a study of response to subunit inactivated influenza vaccine. Overall study findings and caveats: Researchers suggested that each seasonal influenza vaccination recruits few new T cells.

TCRdb called the RT-PCR reads again in MiXCR, with one record for every CDR3 protein. The data show under 950,000 distinct CDR3 sequences, roughly 20% seen once. Sequencing was performed on PBMCs from blood, taken less than 6 days after vaccination. The TCR was taken from a man aged 45-65 years who received an inactivated influenza vaccine.

CDR3 DNA sequence: TGCAGGGCCACCGGGACTAGCGGCAGAAAGCAGTTCTTC. Protein sequence: CRATGTSGRKQFF. The chain has TRBV20-1 and TRBJ2-1; TRBD2 matches 11 bases. This CDR3 has 13 amino acids. In germline, CDR1 is DFQATT, CDR2 SNEGSKA (reference sequence).